This T cell receptor (beta chain) came from a study of cytomegalovirus exposure and HLA in healthy donors. At the time of sampling, donors were nominally healthy, though unrecorded immune exposures were likely. With 60 Vbeta and 13 Jbeta primers, the PCR was carried out. The repertoire was sequenced with immunoSEQ multiplex PCR; TCRdb's copy has only in-frame clones and lacks some. The data contain under 200,000 clones, 65% to 85% of them singletons. CDR3 length: 13 amino acids. Germline values: CDR1 LNHDA, CDR2 SQIVND (reference sequence). Deletions cut 7 bases from V and 4 bases from J, with 13 bases between. Study-level results: Highly shared variants forming one cluster were likely a sequencing artifact. In an earlier analysis, productive rearrangement rates for most beta V segments clustered near 87% or 30%.

Details on this clone: The antigen is not known.

V usage is TRBV19 and J usage is TRBJ1-1, with D uncertain. The source is a woman aged 50 to 60 in good health and CMV-seropositive. Material: PBMCs. The CDR3 DNA sequence: TGTGCCAGTAATGAGGTCCGGGTCACTGAAGCTTTCTTT. Its protein is CASNEVRVTEAFF. Full variable domain (rest looked up from reference TRBV19 and TRBJ1-1): DGGITQSPKYLFRKEGQNVTLSCEQNLNHDAMYWYRQDPGQGLRLIYYSQIVNDFQKGDIAEGYSVSREKKESFPLTVTSAQKNPTAFYLCASNEVRVTEAFFGQGTRLTVV.